The 5 T cell receptor beta chains presented below share a single source sample, sequenced in a study of identical twins. TCRdb reanalysed the 5' RACE reads using MiXCR and keeps one entry per CDR3 protein. The table shows 420,000 or so distinct CDR3 sequences, with under 20% occurring only once. Input material: naive T cells sorted from blood. The receptors originated from a man over 45 in good health.

The rearrangement uses TRBV24-1 and TRBJ2-3; 7 bases are shared with TRBD1. V was pared by 4 bases and J by 3 bases, with 9 bases of the junction left unmatched. Germline values: CDR1 KGHDR, CDR2 SFDVKD. CDR3 length equals 16 residues. Here the CDR3 reads CATSETGVTLTDTQYF. Written as DNA, the CDR3 is TGTGCCACCAGTGAAACAGGGGTTACACTGACAGATACGCAGTATTTT.

This clonotype came up once. The V call is TRBV5-4, the J call TRBJ2-1; weak D call: TRBD2 (6 bases). This CDR3 has 15 amino acids. V was trimmed by 4 bases and J by 8 bases, leaving 19 bases between them. Germline loops: CDR1 SGHNT, CDR2 YYREEE (reference sequence). The CDR3 DNA reads TGTGCCAGCAGCCGACCGGGGACTGGAGACTATGAGCAGTTCTTC. Translation gives CASSRPGTGDYEQFF. Drawing the rest from reference TRBV5-4 and TRBJ2-1, the complete variable domain is ETGVTQSPTHLIKTRGQQVTLRCSSQSGHNTVSWYQQALGQGPQFIFQYYREEENGRGNFPPRFSGLQFPNYSSELNVNALELDDSALYLCASSRPGTGDYEQFFGPGTRLTVL.

This clonotype was detected ten times or more. The V gene is TRBV7-9, the J gene TRBJ2-1; no definite D call. CDR1 is SEHNR, CDR2 FQNEAQ, per germline (reference sequence). The CDR3 runs to 13 residues. V lost 2 bases to trimming and J lost 9 bases, with 11 bases between them. CDR3 nucleotides: TGTGCCAGCAGCTTACCGTCCCTTCCTGAGCAGTTCTTC. Its protein product is CASSLPSLPEQFF.

This clonotype was observed a handful of times. The V and J genes are TRBV4-1 and TRBJ2-5, with unresolved D. The CDR3 contains 13 residues. Germline V CDR1 and CDR2: MGHRA, YSYEKL. V was pared by 1 base and J by 5 bases, with 8 bases between. The CDR3 region is CASSQALLETQYF. CDR3 nucleotide sequence: TGCGCCAGCAGCCAAGCCCTGTTGGAGACCCAGTACTTC.

The table lists this clonotype with many counts. This chain links TRBV20-1 with TRBJ2-1; D is undetermined. Trimming removed 6 bases at V and 6 bases at J, with 12 bases between. The germline gives CDR1 DFQATT, CDR2 SNEGSKA (reference sequence). The CDR3 covers 12 residues. CDR3: CSAMDRINEQFF. CDR3 coding DNA: TGCAGTGCGATGGACCGAATCAATGAGCAGTTCTTC.